This is a list of T cell receptor beta chains from one sample in a study of blood T cell repertoires in COVID-19. The table came from immunoSEQ multiplex PCR; TCRdb's copy has only in-frame clones and leaves some out. The table records 190,000 or so clones, about 89% of them present only once. What was sequenced was peripheral blood. These TCRs come from a man between 35 and 55 years old with active or convalescent COVID-19. CDR3s include the opening cysteine and the closing phenylalanine or tryptophan. Fields, in order: V gene, D gene, J gene, clone size, CDR3 DNA, CDR3 protein. D genes are given only for firm matches. Clone size is stated in some rows and not others, as once, few, many or a class when expanded.

v_gene: TRBV20-1
d_gene: .
j_gene: TRBJ1-1
abundance: .
CDR3nt: TGCAGTGCTAGAGGTAGCACTGAAGCTTTCTTT
CDR3aa: CSARGSTEAFF

v_gene: TRBV7-9
d_gene: TRBD2
j_gene: TRBJ2-1
abundance: few
CDR3nt: TGTGCCAGCAGCCCGGGAGTCCGACTAGCGGGGGGGTACAATGAGCAGTTCTTC
CDR3aa: CASSPGVRLAGGYNEQFF

v_gene: TRBV7-2
d_gene: TRBD1
j_gene: TRBJ1-2
abundance: .
CDR3nt: TGTGCCAGCAGCTTAGGAAGGGACAGGGGACCCTCTGGCTACACCTTC
CDR3aa: CASSLGRDRGPSGYTF

v_gene: TRBV30
d_gene: .
j_gene: TRBJ1-1
abundance: .
CDR3nt: TGTGCCTGTAGTCGGGGGTCGGGTACTGAAGCTTTCTTT
CDR3aa: CACSRGSGTEAFF

v_gene: TRBV30
d_gene: TRBD1
j_gene: TRBJ1-2
abundance: .
CDR3nt: TGTGCCTGGAGGACAGGGTTGTTTGGCTACACCTTC
CDR3aa: CAWRTGLFGYTF

v_gene: TRBV2
d_gene: .
j_gene: TRBJ2-3
abundance: .
CDR3nt: TGTGCCAGCACGAAGGAGATGGTGGATACGCAGTATTTT
CDR3aa: CASTKEMVDTQYF

v_gene: TRBV7-9
d_gene: .
j_gene: TRBJ1-2
abundance: .
CDR3nt: TGTGCCAGCAGCTTAGAGGGTGGGGCAGCCAATGGCTACACCTTC
CDR3aa: CASSLEGGAANGYTF

v_gene: TRBV4-1
d_gene: .
j_gene: TRBJ1-4
abundance: .
CDR3nt: TGCGCCAGCAGCCAAGGACGGTGGGGGGCAACTAATGAAAAACTGTTTTTT
CDR3aa: CASSQGRWGATNEKLFF

v_gene: TRBV7-2
d_gene: .
j_gene: TRBJ1-5
abundance: .
CDR3nt: TGTGCCAGCAGCTTCCTGCAGGGTGGTCAGCCCCAGCATTTT
CDR3aa: CASSFLQGGQPQHF

v_gene: TRBV15
d_gene: .
j_gene: TRBJ1-1
abundance: once
CDR3nt: TGTGCCACCATGGGGGGGGGAAACACTGAAGCTTTCTTT
CDR3aa: CATMGGGNTEAFF

v_gene: TRBV30
d_gene: .
j_gene: TRBJ1-5
abundance: .
CDR3nt: TGTGCCTGGAGTGTATTTTCCCCCGGTGGGCCCCAGCATTTT
CDR3aa: CAWSVFSPGGPQHF

v_gene: TRBV3-1/TRBV3-2
d_gene: TRBD1
j_gene: TRBJ1-2
abundance: .
CDR3nt: TGTGCCAGCAGCCAAGATCGCGGGACAGGAGGAGGCTACACCTTC
CDR3aa: CASSQDRGTGGGYTF

v_gene: TRBV10-3
d_gene: .
j_gene: TRBJ2-7
abundance: .
CDR3nt: TGTGCCATCAGTGAGGTAGGAGGGAATTCCGAGCAGTACTTC
CDR3aa: CAISEVGGNSEQYF